The rows below give T cell receptor beta chains drawn from one sample of a study of blood T cell repertoires in COVID-19. This table comes from immunoSEQ multiplex PCR, and its TCRdb copy is limited to in-frame clones, with some not included. Of 250,000 to 350,000 clones listed, around 86% are singletons. The sample was peripheral blood. The receptors shown here come from a woman aged 45-65 years with acute or convalescent COVID-19. Both conserved end residues are part of each CDR3. D genes are given only for firm matches. Clone size is shown for a subset of rows, as once, few, many or a class of expanded clone.

D gene	clone size	V gene	J gene	CDR3 DNA	CDR3 protein
TRBD2	-	TRBV19	TRBJ2-1	TGTGCCAGTAGTAGGGGGACTACACAGGCGTACAATGAGCAGTTCTTC	CASSRGTTQAYNEQFF
-	-	TRBV19	TRBJ1-4	TGTGCCAGTATTAACTCGGCAGGCTTTAATGAAAAACTGTTTTTT	CASINSAGFNEKLFF
-	once	TRBV19	TRBJ2-3	TGTGCCAGTAGTATGTCAGGGGGGCCAGATACGCAGTATTTT	CASSMSGGPDTQYF
-	-	TRBV13	TRBJ1-5	TGTGCCAGCAGCCCCGGGAGTAGCAATCAGCCCCAGCATTTT	CASSPGSSNQPQHF
-	-	TRBV5-3	TRBJ2-1	TGTGCCAGAAGCACGGACTACGGTAAGAAGAAGAATGAGCAGTTCTTC	CARSTDYGKKKNEQFF
-	-	TRBV5-1	TRBJ1-4	TGCGCCAGCAGCTTGGATGGGGGCGCATATGAAAAACTGTTTTTT	CASSLDGGAYEKLFF
TRBD1	-	TRBV7-2	TRBJ2-5	TGTGCCAGCAGCTCCCCATGGGACAGGGAAGAGACCCAGTACTTC	CASSSPWDREETQYF
TRBD1	-	TRBV10-3	TRBJ2-7	TGTGCCATCAGGATGACAGGGATCTACGAGCAGTACTTC	CAIRMTGIYEQYF
-	-	TRBV6-5	TRBJ1-5	TGTGCCAGCAGTTCCCTCAGGGGTTTGCAGCCCCAGCATTTT	CASSSLRGLQPQHF
TRBD2	-	TRBV5-6	TRBJ2-2	TGTGCCAGCAGCTTGGAAGGGCTAGCGGGAAGCACCGGGGAGCTGTTTTTT	CASSLEGLAGSTGELFF
TRBD2	-	TRBV28	TRBJ2-7	TGTGCCAGCAGTTTACGGGGACTAGCGGGAGTCTTCAGCTCCTACGAGCAGTACTTC	CASSLRGLAGVFSSYEQYF
-	once	TRBV19	TRBJ1-6	TGTGCCAGTCGGCAGGGGAATTCACCCCTCCACTTT	CASRQGNSPLHF
-	-	TRBV10-3	TRBJ2-6	TGTGCCATCAGTGACCCGTTAGGGGCCAACGTCCTGACTTTC	CAISDPLGANVLTF
-	-	TRBV28	TRBJ1-1	TGTGCCAGCAGTTCACGGTCAAACAGGAGCACTGAAGCTTTCTTT	CASSSRSNRSTEAFF
-	-	TRBV3-1/TRBV3-2	TRBJ2-7	TGTGCCAGCAGCCAAGATGGAGGCAGGTCTCACGAGCAGTACTTC	CASSQDGGRSHEQYF
TRBD2	-	TRBV11-2	TRBJ2-7	TGTGCCAGCAGCTTAGATATGTTGACGGGAGGGGTATTGTGGGAGCAGTACTTC	CASSLDMLTGGVLWEQYF
-	-	TRBV18	TRBJ1-1	TGTGCCAGCTCACCCCAGAAGAACACTGAAGCTTTCTTT	CASSPQKNTEAFF
-	-	TRBV5-6	TRBJ1-3	TGTGCCAGCAGCTTGGGAGCGGCTGGAAACACCATATATTTT	CASSLGAAGNTIYF
-	-	TRBV5-6	TRBJ1-2	TGTGCCAGCAGCTGGGGGCAAATCCGGGTTGGCTACACCTTC	CASSWGQIRVGYTF
TRBD1	-	TRBV27	TRBJ1-5	TGTGCCAGCAGCCCCCGGGCAGGGGGCCCTAATCAGCCCCAGCATTTT	CASSPRAGGPNQPQHF
-	-	TRBV5-1	TRBJ2-3	TGCGCCAGCAGCTGGTTGACAGGCCGCACAGATACGCAGTATTTT	CASSWLTGRTDTQYF
-	-	TRBV3-1/TRBV3-2	TRBJ2-5	TGTGCCAGCAGCCAAGGTCCCTCGGAGGAGACCCAGTACTTC	CASSQGPSEETQYF
-	many	TRBV10-2	TRBJ2-1	TGCGCCAGCAGGGGAGAGGGTCATGAGCAGTTCTTC	CASRGEGHEQFF
-	once	TRBV6-5	TRBJ1-5	TGTGCCAGCAGGAGGACAGCCGCCAATCAGCCCCAGCATTTT	CASRRTAANQPQHF
-	-	TRBV6-5	TRBJ2-1	TGTGCCAGCAGTTACCAGTCGACTATTGTCGATGAGCAGTTCTTC	CASSYQSTIVDEQFF
TRBD2	once	TRBV15	TRBJ2-1	TGTGCCACCAGCAGAGATCCCATAACTAGCGGGGAGGGCAATGAGCAGTTCTTC	CATSRDPITSGEGNEQFF
-	-	TRBV5-1	TRBJ2-7	TGCGCCAGCAGCTTGGTTCCCTCTATACAGCGGACCCCATTCGAGCAGTACTTC	CASSLVPSIQRTPFEQYF
-	-	TRBV7-8	TRBJ1-1	TGTGCCAGCAGCTTAAATGTACGGTTGAACACTGAAGCTTTCTTT	CASSLNVRLNTEAFF
TRBD2	-	TRBV5-1	TRBJ2-5	TGCGCCAGCAGCCTCCTAGCGGGTGGATCCCAAGAGACCCAGTACTTC	CASSLLAGGSQETQYF
-	-	TRBV5-8	TRBJ2-1	TGTGCCAGCAGCTGGCCGGGATGGCAGGTCGATGAGCAGTTCTTC	CASSWPGWQVDEQFF
-	-	TRBV28	TRBJ1-2	TGTGCCAGCAGTTATTCCGGCAGGGCAGGCTATGGCTACACCTTC	CASSYSGRAGYGYTF
TRBD1	-	TRBV9	TRBJ1-1	TGTGCCAGCAGCGTAGGATGGACAGGGGGCGGGTCGGCTTTCTTT	CASSVGWTGGGSAFF
-	once	TRBV10-3	TRBJ1-1	TGTGCCATCAGTGAGGGAGGGGATGAGAACACTGAAGCTTTCTTT	CAISEGGDENTEAFF
-	once	TRBV23-1	TRBJ1-4	TGCGCCAGCAGTCAATCGGTCCGGTGGACTAATGAAAAACTGTTTTTT	CASSQSVRWTNEKLFF
-	-	TRBV9	TRBJ1-1	TGTGCCAGCAGCCCCAGTTCACAGAACACTGAAGCTTTCTTT	CASSPSSQNTEAFF
TRBD2	once	TRBV7-9	TRBJ2-1	TGTGCCAGCAGCTACATTTTGCGGGAGGAGACGAATGAGCAGTTCTTC	CASSYILREETNEQFF
TRBD1	-	TRBV5-1	TRBJ2-5	TGCGCCAGCAGCTACCCGACAGGGAAGGGAGAGACCCAGTACTTC	CASSYPTGKGETQYF
-	once	TRBV4-1	TRBJ1-5	TGCGCCAGCAGCCAAAACAGGGAGAGCAATCAGCCCCAGCATTTT	CASSQNRESNQPQHF
TRBD2	-	TRBV19	TRBJ2-1	TGTGCCAGTCAGTTGAGGGCGGGAGGTGTAGGGGACAATGAGCAGTTCTTC	CASQLRAGGVGDNEQFF
-	-	TRBV11-2	TRBJ2-1	TGTGCCAGCAGCCTGTGGCTAGTCAATAGCAATGAGCAGTTCTTC	CASSLWLVNSNEQFF
-	-	TRBV6-1	TRBJ1-2	TGTGCCAGCAGTGAATACACAGGGATGTCTAACTATGGCTACACCTTC	CASSEYTGMSNYGYTF
TRBD2	-	TRBV4-2	TRBJ2-1	TGTGCCAGCAGCCAAGAGGGTGGGACTACCCGGCCCTACAATGAGCAGTTCTTC	CASSQEGGTTRPYNEQFF
-	-	TRBV6-5	TRBJ2-5	TGTGCCAGCAGTTCTAGCTCCCAAGAGACCCAGTACTTC	CASSSSSQETQYF
TRBD2	-	TRBV30	TRBJ2-1	TGTGCCTGGAGGCCCCTAGCGGGAGGGTTCGATGAGCAGTTCTTC	CAWRPLAGGFDEQFF
-	-	TRBV6-6	TRBJ2-7	TGTGCCAGCAAACCCGGGGGTACCTACGAGCAGTACTTC	CASKPGGTYEQYF
-	-	TRBV7-9	TRBJ1-6	TGTGCCAGCAGCCCCGCTAACGGGGGGCGAGTGAGGACCCTCCACTTT	CASSPANGGRVRTLHF